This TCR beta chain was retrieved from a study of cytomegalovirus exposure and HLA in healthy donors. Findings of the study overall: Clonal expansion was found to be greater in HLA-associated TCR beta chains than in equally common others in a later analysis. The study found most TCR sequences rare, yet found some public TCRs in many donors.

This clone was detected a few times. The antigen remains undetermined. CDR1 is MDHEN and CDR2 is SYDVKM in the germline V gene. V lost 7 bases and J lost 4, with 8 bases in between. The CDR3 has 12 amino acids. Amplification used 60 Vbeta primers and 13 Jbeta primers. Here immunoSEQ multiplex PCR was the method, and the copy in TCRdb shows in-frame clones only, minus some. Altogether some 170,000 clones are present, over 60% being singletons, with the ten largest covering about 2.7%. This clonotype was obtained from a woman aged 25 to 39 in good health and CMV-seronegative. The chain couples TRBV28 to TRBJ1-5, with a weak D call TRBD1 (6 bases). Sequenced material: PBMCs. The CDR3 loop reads CASIRGNQPQHF. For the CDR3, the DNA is TGTGCCAGCATCAGGGGAAATCAGCCCCAGCATTTT.